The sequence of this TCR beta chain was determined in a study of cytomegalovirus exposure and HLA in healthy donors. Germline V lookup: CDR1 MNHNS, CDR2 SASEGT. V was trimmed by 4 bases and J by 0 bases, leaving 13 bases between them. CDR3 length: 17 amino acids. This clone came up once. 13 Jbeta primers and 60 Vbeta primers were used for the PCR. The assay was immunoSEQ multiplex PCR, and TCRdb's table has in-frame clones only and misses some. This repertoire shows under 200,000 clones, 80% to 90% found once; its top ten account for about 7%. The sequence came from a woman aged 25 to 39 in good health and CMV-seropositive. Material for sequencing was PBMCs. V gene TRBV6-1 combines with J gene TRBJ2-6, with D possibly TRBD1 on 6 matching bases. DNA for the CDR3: TGTGCCAGCAGTGCCCTGGGACACTTCTCTGGGGCCAACGTCCTGACTTTC. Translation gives CASSALGHFSGANVLTF.